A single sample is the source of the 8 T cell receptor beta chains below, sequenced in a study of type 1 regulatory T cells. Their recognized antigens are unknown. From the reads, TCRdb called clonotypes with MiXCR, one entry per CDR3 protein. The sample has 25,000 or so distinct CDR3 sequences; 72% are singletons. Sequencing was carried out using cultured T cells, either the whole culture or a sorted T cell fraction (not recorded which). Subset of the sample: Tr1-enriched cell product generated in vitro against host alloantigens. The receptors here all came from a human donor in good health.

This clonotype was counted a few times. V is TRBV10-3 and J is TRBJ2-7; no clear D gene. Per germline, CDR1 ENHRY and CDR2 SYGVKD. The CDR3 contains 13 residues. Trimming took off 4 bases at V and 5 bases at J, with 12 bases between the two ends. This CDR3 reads CAISGSGVDEQYF. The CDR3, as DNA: TGTGCCATCAGTGGGAGTGGGGTCGACGAGCAGTACTTC.

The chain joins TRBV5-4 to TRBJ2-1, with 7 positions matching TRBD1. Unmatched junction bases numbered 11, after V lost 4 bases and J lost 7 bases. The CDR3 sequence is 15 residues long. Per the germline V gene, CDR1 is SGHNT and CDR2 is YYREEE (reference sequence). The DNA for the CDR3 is TGTGCCAGCAGCCCGACAGGGAGTTACTTTAATGAGCAGTTCTTC. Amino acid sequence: CASSPTGSYFNEQFF.

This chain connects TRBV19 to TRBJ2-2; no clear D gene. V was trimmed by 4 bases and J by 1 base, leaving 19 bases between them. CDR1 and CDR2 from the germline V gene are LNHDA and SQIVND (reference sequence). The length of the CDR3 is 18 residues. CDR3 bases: TGTGCCAGTAGTAGCCCCCCAGTGGATTCAATGAACACCGGGGAGCTGTTTTTT. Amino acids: CASSSPPVDSMNTGELFF.

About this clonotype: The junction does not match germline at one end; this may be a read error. CDR3: CASSPQGGNTETFF. For the CDR3, the DNA is TGTGCCAGCAGCCCCCAGGGGGGGAACACTGAAACTTTCTTT. V usage is TRBV7-3 and J usage is TRBJ1-1; 7 bases fit TRBD1. From germline, CDR1 is SGHTA and CDR2 FQGTGA. The CDR3 consists of 14 residues.

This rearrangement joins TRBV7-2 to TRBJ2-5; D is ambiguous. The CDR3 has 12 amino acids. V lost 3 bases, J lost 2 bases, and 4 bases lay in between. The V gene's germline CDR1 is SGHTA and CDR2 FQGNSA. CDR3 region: CASSFIQETQYF. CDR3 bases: TGTGCCAGCAGCTTTATTCAAGAGACCCAGTACTTC.

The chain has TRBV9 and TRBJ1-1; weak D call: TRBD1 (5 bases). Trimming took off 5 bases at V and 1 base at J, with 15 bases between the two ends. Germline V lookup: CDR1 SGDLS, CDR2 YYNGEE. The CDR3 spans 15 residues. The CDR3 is CASSPRGVGNTEAFF. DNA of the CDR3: TGTGCCAGCAGTCCTAGGGGCGTCGGGAACACTGAAGCTTTCTTT. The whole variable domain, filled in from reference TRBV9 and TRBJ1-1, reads DSGVTQTPKHLITATGQRVTLRCSPRSGDLSVYWYQQSLDQGLQFLIQYYNGEERAKGNILERFSAQQFPDLHSELNLSSLELGDSALYFCASSPRGVGNTEAFFGQGTRLTVV.

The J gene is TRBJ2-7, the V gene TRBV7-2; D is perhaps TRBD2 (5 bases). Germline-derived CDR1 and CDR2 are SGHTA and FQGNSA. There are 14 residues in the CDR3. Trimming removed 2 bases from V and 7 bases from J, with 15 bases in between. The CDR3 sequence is CASSLWLAPREQYF. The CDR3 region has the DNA TGTGCCAGCAGCTTATGGCTAGCTCCTAGGGAGCAGTACTTC.

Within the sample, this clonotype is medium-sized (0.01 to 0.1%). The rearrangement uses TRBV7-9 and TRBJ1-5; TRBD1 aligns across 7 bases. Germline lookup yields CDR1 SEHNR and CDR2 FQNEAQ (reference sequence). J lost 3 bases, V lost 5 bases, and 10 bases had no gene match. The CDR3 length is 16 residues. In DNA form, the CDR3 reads TGTGCCAGCAGCAACTCGGGGCAGGGGGACAATCAGCCCCAGCATTTT. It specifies CASSNSGQGDNQPQHF.